The 5 T cell receptor beta chains reported below all come from one sample, sequenced in a study of T cells after yellow fever vaccination. Each CDR3 protein gets one entry after TCRdb re-called the 5' RACE reads with MiXCR. The sample has several hundred distinct CDR3 sequences, around 50% seen once. Sequencing used PBMCs, either bulk or a sorted T-cell subset (CD4+, CD8+, memory, or dextramer-sorted; not recorded which), obtained on the day of the first yellow fever vaccination. The receptors derive from a man aged 18 to 35 who received the YFV17D yellow fever vaccine.

The rearrangement uses TRBV6-4 and TRBJ2-6; 8 bases align to TRBD1. The CDR3 is 16 amino acids. Germline V gene data show CDR1 as MRHNA and CDR2 as SNTAGT. J was trimmed by 2 bases and V by 0 bases; bases with no gene match: 0. CDR3 sequence reads: CASSDSTGAGANVLTF. CDR3 DNA sequence: TGTGCCAGCAGTGACTCGACAGGGGCTGGGGCCAACGTCCTGACTTTC.

The gene calls are TRBV4-3 and TRBJ2-7; 8 bases line up with TRBD1. V lost 0 bases to trimming and J lost 2 bases; unmatched junction nucleotides: 6. The CDR3 length is 16 residues. Germline CDR1 reads LGHNA; CDR2 reads YSLEER. The DNA of the CDR3 is TGCGCCAGCAGCCAAGATCGGACAGGGTTCCCCTACGAGCAGTACTTC. This sequence encodes CASSQDRTGFPYEQYF.

This sequence joins TRBV11-1 and TRBJ2-1, with D tentatively TRBD2 (7 bases). The CDR3 extends over 15 amino acids. CDR1 and CDR2 from the germline V gene are SGHAT and FQDESV (reference sequence). Trimming removed 5 bases from V and 8 bases from J, with 19 bases in between. DNA for the CDR3: TGTGCCAGCAGCCAATATTCTGGGGGGGCCCATGAGCAGTTCTTC. Amino acid sequence: CASSQYSGGAHEQFF.

This clonotype is termed hyperexpanded (1% or more). This chain connects TRBV11-1 to TRBJ2-1, with 7 bases fitting TRBD2. Germline V lookup: CDR1 SGHAT, CDR2 FQDESV (reference sequence). The V gene end was trimmed by 5 bases and the J gene end by 0 bases; junction bases not matched to a gene: 13. The length of the CDR3 is 18 residues. The CDR3 bases are TGTGCCAGCAGCCCCCCACCGCGGACTAGTTCCTCCTACAATGAGCAGTTCTTC. Translated: CASSPPPRTSSSYNEQFF.

The chain has TRBV20-1 and TRBJ1-1; TRBD1 matches 7 bases. The CDR3 has 13 amino acids. Germline V gene sequence: CDR1 DFQATT, CDR2 SNEGSKA (reference sequence). J gave up 3 bases and V 0 bases, and 1 base lay outside the gene matches. CDR3 DNA: TGCAGTGCTAGAGAGCAGGGGGACACTGAAGCTTTCTTT. It is translated as CSAREQGDTEAFF.